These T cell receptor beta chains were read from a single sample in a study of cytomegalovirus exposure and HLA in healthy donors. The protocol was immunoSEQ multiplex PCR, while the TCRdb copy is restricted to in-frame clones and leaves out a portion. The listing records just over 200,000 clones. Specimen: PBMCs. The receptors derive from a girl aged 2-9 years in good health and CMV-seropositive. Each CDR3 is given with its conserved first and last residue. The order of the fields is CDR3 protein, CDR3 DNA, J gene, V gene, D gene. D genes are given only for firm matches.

CASSLGQSTDTQYF | TGTGCCAGCAGCTTAGGGCAGAGCACAGATACGCAGTATTTT | TRBJ2-3 | TRBV11-3 | NA
CATSSHRPHGYTF | TGTGCCACCAGCAGTCACAGGCCGCATGGCTACACCTTC | TRBJ1-2 | TRBV15 | NA
CASSTQGSPGEKLFF | TGTGCCAGCAGCACGCAGGGAAGTCCAGGCGAAAAACTGTTTTTT | TRBJ1-4 | TRBV21-1 | NA
CSVGQGLDQPQHF | TGCAGCGTTGGGCAGGGGCTGGATCAGCCCCAGCATTTT | TRBJ1-5 | TRBV29-1 | NA
CASSYTGGVGYTF | TGCGCCAGCAGCTATACAGGGGGGGTTGGCTACACCTTC | TRBJ1-2 | TRBV5-1 | TRBD1
CASSIKPPRLGENIQYF | TGTGCCAGTAGTATAAAACCCCCAAGACTCGGCGAAAACATTCAGTACTTC | TRBJ2-4 | TRBV19 | NA
CASSLRGTSINEQYF | TGTGCCAGCAGCTTGAGAGGGACTAGTATCAACGAGCAGTACTTC | TRBJ2-7 | TRBV5-6 | TRBD2
CASSDDGRDYGANVLTF | TGTGCCAGCAGTGATGATGGGAGAGATTACGGGGCCAACGTCCTGACTTTC | TRBJ2-6 | TRBV9 | NA
CASRIPQGNTDTQYF | TGTGCCAGTCGAATACCCCAGGGGAACACAGATACGCAGTATTTT | TRBJ2-3 | TRBV28 | NA
CASSYQPGAQETQYF | TGTGCCAGCAGCTATCAACCGGGAGCCCAAGAGACCCAGTACTTC | TRBJ2-5 | TRBV11-3 | NA
CASSSRNGEEAFF | TGTGCCAGCAGCTCACGTAACGGAGAAGAAGCTTTCTTT | TRBJ1-1 | TRBV11-3 | NA
CASSISRGQVISGNTIYF | TGTGCCAGTAGTATATCCAGAGGACAGGTGATCTCTGGAAACACCATATATTTT | TRBJ1-3 | TRBV19 | TRBD1
CAISGGTVNTEAFF | TGTGCCATCAGTGGGGGGACAGTGAACACTGAAGCTTTCTTT | TRBJ1-1 | TRBV10-3 | TRBD1
CATRRGQAWDGYTF | TGTGCCACCCGGCGGGGACAGGCTTGGGATGGCTACACCTTC | TRBJ1-2 | TRBV10-3 | TRBD1
CASSQEPPGYQHF | TGCGCCAGCAGCCAAGAGCCCCCGGGTTACCAGCATTTT | TRBJ1-5 | TRBV4-1 | NA
CASSQGGTAGTEAFF | TGCGCCAGCAGCCAAGGGGGGACAGCGGGCACTGAAGCTTTCTTT | TRBJ1-1 | TRBV4-1 | TRBD1
CASSASRGGNIQYF | TGCGCCAGCAGTGCAAGCCGTGGGGGGAACATTCAGTACTTC | TRBJ2-4 | TRBV10-1 | NA
CSVEQAANTGELFF | TGCAGCGTTGAGCAGGCCGCGAACACCGGGGAGCTGTTTTTT | TRBJ2-2 | TRBV29-1 | NA
CASSLGSGAPYEQYF | TGTGCCAGCAGTTTAGGGTCAGGGGCCCCCTACGAGCAGTACTTC | TRBJ2-7 | TRBV27 | NA
CASSKQSYTDTQYF | TGTGCCAGTAGTAAACAGAGTTACACAGATACGCAGTATTTT | TRBJ2-3 | TRBV19 | NA
CASSLATYNEQFF | TGTGCCAGCAGCTTAGCCACCTACAATGAGCAGTTCTTC | TRBJ2-1 | TRBV11-2 | NA
CASSPSGSDTQYF | TGTGCCAGCAGCCCAAGCGGGAGCGATACGCAGTATTTT | TRBJ2-3 | TRBV7-9 | TRBD2
CASKFGTSGLSTDTQYF | TGTGCCAGCAAGTTTGGGACTAGCGGGCTTAGCACAGATACGCAGTATTTT | TRBJ2-3 | TRBV2 | TRBD2
CASSPPMRDTQYF | TGTGCCAGCAGCCCCCCCATGCGGGATACGCAGTATTTT | TRBJ2-3 | TRBV7-9 | NA
CASTHLHGSEETQYF | TGTGCCAGTACCCATTTACACGGGTCCGAAGAGACCCAGTACTTC | TRBJ2-5 | TRBV19 | NA